The 24 T cell receptor beta chains given below trace back to one sample, sequenced in a study of blood T cell repertoires in COVID-19. Sequenced by immunoSEQ multiplex PCR; TCRdb stores in-frame clones only, minus some. The sample holds around 320,000 clones; roughly 85% are singletons and the top ten take 6% to 9%. Sequencing used peripheral blood. The receptors originated from a human donor in a cohort sampled during active COVID-19.

The chain combines TRBV20-1 with TRBJ2-1, with no clear D. V was cut by 3 bases and J by 0 bases, with 12 bases left in between. Germline loops: CDR1 DFQATT, CDR2 SNEGSKA (reference sequence). The CDR3 has 15 residues. The CDR3 region is CSASPQKSSYNEQFF. CDR3 bases: TGCAGTGCTAGTCCGCAAAAGAGCTCCTACAATGAGCAGTTCTTC.

The chain links TRBV12-3 or TRBV12-4 to TRBJ2-1, with D unresolved. The CDR3 has 11 residues. V lost 1 base and J 9 bases, leaving 4 bases between the germline ends. CDR3 coding DNA: TGTGCCAGCAGTTTAGGGAGTGAGCAGTTCTTC. Translating gives CASSLGSEQFF.

V and J are TRBV3-1 (or the pseudogene TRBV3-2) and TRBJ1-2, with TRBD1 matching 8 bases. Germline CDR1 reads LGHDT; CDR2 reads YNNKEL (reference sequence). The CDR3 length is 14 residues. Trimming at V came to 11 bases and at J to 1 base, leaving 9 bases not matched to a gene. The CDR3 here is CASSPTGVNYGYTF. CDR3 nucleotides: TGTGCCTCCTCCCCGACAGGGGTTAACTATGGCTACACCTTC.

The CDR3: CASSLAVRGKRYEQYF. The DNA for the CDR3 is TGTGCCAGCAGCTTAGCGGTGCGGGGTAAGAGGTACGAGCAGTACTTC. V and J are TRBV7-8 and TRBJ2-7; D possibly corresponds to TRBD2 (6 bases). Germline CDR1 SGHVS, CDR2 FQNEAQ. V lost 0 bases and J 4 bases, leaving 16 bases between the germline ends. This CDR3 is built from 16 residues. The complete variable domain, with remaining parts taken from reference TRBV7-8 and TRBJ2-7, reads GAGVSQSPRYKVAKRGQDVALRCDPISGHVSLFWYQQALGQGPEFLTYFQNEAQLDKSGLPSDRFFAERPEGSVSTLKIQRTQQEDSAVYLCASSLAVRGKRYEQYFGPGTRLTVT.

The chain joins TRBV9 to TRBJ1-2; D possibly corresponds to TRBD1 (5 bases). CDR1 and CDR2 from the germline V gene are SGDLS and YYNGEE. Trimming took 4 bases from V and 5 from J, leaving 9 bases between them. The CDR3 extends over 12 amino acids. The CDR3 region is CASSPGDYGYTF. The CDR3 DNA reads TGTGCCAGCAGCCCGGGGGATTATGGCTACACCTTC.

This clone has only a few counts. The chain links TRBV19 to TRBJ1-6; 7 nucleotides agree with TRBD1. The CDR3 is 15 residues long. V dropped 6 bases and J dropped 7; count of bases not matched to a gene: 9. Germline V gene sequence: CDR1 LNHDA, CDR2 SQIVND (reference sequence). DNA of the CDR3: TGTGCCAGTAGAGACAGGGTGGGGAAAAATTCACCCCTCCACTTT. Its protein product is CASRDRVGKNSPLHF.

The chain uses TRBV29-1 and TRBJ2-2, with a weak D call TRBD2 (6 bases). The ends were cut back, 6 bases at V and 5 bases at J, with 10 bases in the middle. Germline V gene data show CDR1 as SQVTM and CDR2 as ANQGSEA. The CDR3 consists of 12 residues. CDR3 region: CSVGGLTGELFF. The CDR3 DNA sequence: TGCAGCGTCGGGGGACTTACCGGGGAGCTGTTTTTT.

The chain recombines TRBV7-9 with TRBJ2-2; TRBD2 is a possible D gene (6 bases). The CDR3 length is 13 residues. CDR1 is SEHNR, CDR2 FQNEAQ, per germline (reference sequence). V shed 10 bases and J shed 0 bases, with 9 bases lying between them. The DNA of the CDR3 is TGTGCCACACGGGGGTCGAACACCGGGGAGCTGTTTTTT. As protein: CATRGSNTGELFF. Filled out from reference TRBV7-9 and TRBJ2-2, the complete variable domain reads DTGVSQNPRHKITKRGQNVTFRCDPISEHNRLYWYRQTLGQGPEFLTYFQNEAQLEKSRLLSDRFSAERPKGSFSTLEIQRTEQGDSAMYLCATRGSNTGELFFGEGSRLTVL.

The rearrangement joins TRBV13 to TRBJ2-3; TRBD2 matches 9 bases. The V gene end was trimmed by 0 bases and the J gene end by 2 bases; junction bases not matched to a gene: 9. The CDR3 consists of 18 residues. The germline CDR1 and CDR2 sequences are PRHDT and FYEKMQ (reference sequence). The CDR3 protein is CASSLGSGGSYLTDTQYF. CDR3 coding DNA: TGTGCCAGCAGCTTAGGCAGCGGGGGGAGTTATCTCACAGATACGCAGTATTTT.

In this sample, this clone turned up a few times. The chain employs TRBV24-1 and TRBJ1-2; 7 positions match TRBD1. CDR1 is KGHDR, CDR2 SFDVKD, per germline. The CDR3 is 15 residues long. Trimming cost V 2 bases and J 1 base; bases outside gene matches: 3. CDR3 region: CATSDSGTVNYGYTF. DNA of the CDR3: TGTGCCACCAGTGATTCCGGGACAGTTAACTATGGCTACACCTTC.

The chain has TRBV25-1 and TRBJ2-1; TRBD2 aligns across 9 bases. Germline CDR1 MGHDK, CDR2 SYGVNS. This CDR3 is built from 15 residues. The V gene end was trimmed by 4 bases and the J gene end by 8 bases; junction bases not matched to a gene: 9. CDR3 nucleotides: TGTGCCAGCAGTGCCCCCGGGACTAGCTTTGATGAGCAGTTCTTC. This gives the protein CASSAPGTSFDEQFF.

V usage is TRBV5-4 and J usage is TRBJ1-2, with TRBD1 as a possible D gene (6 bases). The ends were cut back, 3 bases at V and 6 bases at J, with 18 bases in the middle. CDR1 and CDR2 from the germline V gene are SGHNT and YYREEE (reference sequence). The CDR3 runs to 15 residues. As DNA, the CDR3 is TGTGCCAGCAGCTCCCATGACCTCGACAGGAATGGCTACACCTTC. Translating it yields CASSSHDLDRNGYTF.

The rearrangement uses TRBV2 and TRBJ2-2; TRBD1 is a possible D gene (6 bases). V was shortened by 7 bases and J by 4 bases, with 7 bases between the two germline ends. The CDR3 covers 12 residues. Germline V gene sequence: CDR1 SNHLY, CDR2 FYNNEI. The CDR3 loop is CASNRATGELFF. The CDR3 DNA sequence: TGTGCCAGCAACAGGGCCACCGGGGAGCTGTTTTTT.

The chain has TRBV19 and TRBJ1-1, with TRBD1 identical over 7 bases. V lost 3 bases, J lost 0 bases, and 10 bases stayed unmatched. This CDR3 spans 17 amino acids. Germline V gives CDR1 LNHDA, CDR2 SQIVND (reference sequence). The CDR3 bases are TGTGCCAGTAGTATCTCAGGGGGGTGGATCATGAACACTGAAGCTTTCTTT. This encodes CASSISGGWIMNTEAFF.

In DNA, the CDR3 is TGCAGCGTTGCTGGGACAGCAGCTGAGCAGTTCTTC. Translated, it gives CSVAGTAAEQFF. The rearrangement joins TRBV29-1 to TRBJ2-1; TRBD1 agrees at 7 bases. V lost 4 bases to trimming and J lost 9 bases; unmatched junction nucleotides: 6. The CDR3 runs 12 residues. Germline CDR1 SQVTM, CDR2 ANQGSEA.

The gene calls are TRBV5-1 and TRBJ2-2; D is perhaps TRBD2 (5 bases). The V end was cut by 4 bases, the J end by 4 bases, with 8 bases between. Per germline, CDR1 SGHRS and CDR2 YFSETQ. This CDR3 is built from 13 residues. The CDR3 region is CASSVGGTGELFF. CDR3 coding DNA: TGCGCCAGCAGCGTTGGAGGCACCGGGGAGCTGTTTTTT.

This clone was observed a few times. The rearrangement uses TRBV5-1 and TRBJ2-1; possibly TRBD1 for D (7 bases). Trimming took off 7 bases at V and 5 bases at J, with 16 bases between the two ends. The germline gives CDR1 SGHRS, CDR2 YFSETQ. The CDR3 is 14 amino acids. This CDR3 reads CASQGGQTNNEQFF. The CDR3 DNA sequence: TGCGCCAGCCAGGGGGGACAGACCAACAATGAGCAGTTCTTC.

The chain carries TRBV10-3 and TRBJ1-2; D remains unclear. This CDR3 is 11 amino acids long. Trimming cost V 9 bases and J 8 bases, with 13 bases left between them. CDR1 is ENHRY and CDR2 is SYGVKD in the germline V gene. The CDR3 DNA is TGTGCCATATCCGGGAATGAGGGCTACACCTTC. Translating gives CAISGNEGYTF.

This clone was detected once. The V and J genes are TRBV6-5 and TRBJ2-7; a possible D gene is TRBD2 (5 bases). This CDR3 contains 14 residues. CDR1 and CDR2 from the germline V gene are MNHEY and SVGAGI. Trimming took 8 bases from V and 2 from J, leaving 16 bases between them. The CDR3, as DNA: TGTGCCAGCCACGAGCCCGCCGGGACCTACGAGCAGTACTTC. It translates to CASHEPAGTYEQYF.

The chain has TRBV30 and TRBJ1-1, with D maybe TRBD1 (6 bases). The CDR3 has 13 residues. V was pared by 1 base and J by 5 bases, with 11 bases between. CDR1 is GTSNPN and CDR2 is SVGIG in the germline V gene (reference sequence). The CDR3 here is CAWSEGGRTEAFF. The CDR3, as DNA: TGTGCCTGGAGTGAAGGGGGTAGGACTGAAGCTTTCTTT.

This sequence joins TRBV14 and TRBJ1-6; D gene ambiguous. The ends were cut back, 1 base at V and 9 bases at J, with 13 bases in the middle. Germline assignment: CDR1 SGHDN and CDR2 FVKESK. The CDR3 loop spans 15 amino acids. The CDR3 reads CASSQGSGFTSPLHF. CDR3 bases: TGTGCCAGCAGCCAAGGTTCAGGTTTTACTTCACCCCTCCACTTT.

This chain joins TRBV7-2 and TRBJ2-7, with 11 bases that match TRBD2. Trimming removed 6 bases from V and 2 bases from J; junction bases left unmatched: 6. Germline assignment: CDR1 SGHTA and CDR2 FQGNSA. CDR3 size: 15 residues. The CDR3 loop reads CASSLTSGDTYEQYF. The DNA of the CDR3 is TGTGCCAGCAGTCTGACTAGCGGGGACACCTACGAGCAGTACTTC.

CDR3 sequence (DNA): TGTGCCAGTAGTCTGACAGGGGAGAGGAATGAGCAGTTCTTC. Its protein product is CASSLTGERNEQFF. The chain has TRBV19 and TRBJ2-1; 8 bases agree with TRBD1. The CDR3 sequence is 14 residues long. CDR1 and CDR2 (germline): LNHDA, SQIVND (reference sequence). After removal of 5 bases from V and 7 bases from J, the junction contained 7 bases not matched to a gene.

This clone appeared a few times. The gene calls are TRBV12-3 or TRBV12-4 and TRBJ1-2; D is possibly TRBD1 (6 bases). This CDR3 contains 13 residues. V was cut by 5 bases and J by 4 bases, with 11 bases left in between. The CDR3 DNA follows: TGTGCCAGCAGTAAACAGGGCATCTATGGCTACACCTTC. Protein sequence: CASSKQGIYGYTF.